One and the same sample provided the 5 T cell receptor beta chains below, sequenced in a study of blood T cells in healthy people across ages. It was with a sample-barcoded 5' primer and a J-beta primer mix that a second PCR of about 7 to 12 cycles was run. TCRdb recomputed calls from the 5' RACE reads with MiXCR, one row per CDR3 protein. Of some 890,000 distinct CDR3 sequences listed, just under 30% were seen once; the top ten hold 9.5% to 13%. These data are also associated with another study on T cells of mothers and their children.

Specimen: blood. The receptor source for this set is a woman between 35 and 50 years old in good health.

In its sample, this clonotype was seen a few times. The chain employs TRBV30 and TRBJ1-1; the D is unclear. The CDR3 is made up of 13 amino acids. From germline, CDR1 is GTSNPN and CDR2 SVGIG (reference sequence). The V end lost 5 bases, the J end lost 1 base, and 11 bases lay between the germline ends. The CDR3 bases are TGTGCCTGGGGACTTTCAACGAACACTGAAGCTTTCTTT. This gives the protein CAWGLSTNTEAFF.

At least ten counts were recorded for this clonotype. The chain has TRBV7-2 and TRBJ2-7, with D maybe TRBD1 (5 bases). With 5 bases removed from V and 3 bases from J, the gap between germline ends came to 8 bases. CDR1 is SGHTA, CDR2 FQGNSA, per germline. This CDR3 spans 12 amino acids. The CDR3 nucleotides read TGTGCCAGCAGCGACACAGGCTACGAGCAGTACTTC. It yields the protein CASSDTGYEQYF.

Notes on this clonotype: A read error may be the cause here, since a much bigger clone is one base away. The rearrangement joins TRBV4-2 to TRBJ2-5; the D gene is possibly TRBD2 (6 bases). The CDR3 sequence is 14 residues long. The germline gives CDR1 LGHNA, CDR2 YNFKEQ. Here the CDR3 DNA reads TGTGCCAGCAGCCATGAGGGACTGGAAGAGACCCAGCACTTC. As protein: CASSHEGLEETQHF.

This chain links TRBV6-5 with TRBJ1-6, with a possible D match to TRBD1 (5 bases). The germline V and J ends were trimmed by 6 bases and 9 bases, with 12 bases remaining between them. Germline values: CDR1 MNHEY, CDR2 SVGAGI. The CDR3 runs to 13 residues. In DNA form, the CDR3 reads TGTGCCAGCAGCCCCCGGGGGAGTTCACCCCTCCACTTT. Amino acids: CASSPRGSSPLHF.

The V call is TRBV5-1, the J call TRBJ2-2; a weak D match, TRBD2 (5 bases). Per germline, CDR1 SGHRS and CDR2 YFSETQ. The CDR3 extends over 15 amino acids. V was clipped by 4 bases and J by 4 bases, with 14 bases between them. CDR3 region: CASSPNRGSTGELFF. The CDR3 region has the DNA TGCGCCAGCAGCCCGAATCGCGGGTCCACCGGGGAGCTGTTTTTT.